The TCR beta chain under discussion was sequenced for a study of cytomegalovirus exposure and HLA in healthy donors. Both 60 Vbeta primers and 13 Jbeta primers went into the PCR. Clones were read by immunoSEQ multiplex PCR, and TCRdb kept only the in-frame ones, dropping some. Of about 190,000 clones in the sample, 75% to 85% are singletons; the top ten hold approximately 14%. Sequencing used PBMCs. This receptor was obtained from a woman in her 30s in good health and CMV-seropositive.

The CDR3 reads CASNGLRRGRAPPHTEAFF. CDR3 sequence (DNA): TGTGCCAGCAACGGACTAAGAAGGGGCCGGGCACCCCCACACACTGAAGCTTTCTTT. The rearrangement joins TRBV2 to TRBJ1-1, with a tentative D call TRBD1 (5 bases). CDR1 SNHLY and CDR2 FYNNEI come from the germline V gene. With 7 bases removed from V and 3 bases from J, the gap between germline ends came to 30 bases. This CDR3 comprises 19 residues. Combining the CDR3 with reference TRBV2 and TRBJ1-1 gives the whole variable domain EPEVTQTPSHQVTQMGQEVILRCVPISNHLYFYWYRQILGQKVEFLVSFYNNEISEKSEIFDDQFSVERPDGSNFTLKIRSTKLEDSAMYFCASNGLRRGRAPPHTEAFFGQGTRLTVV.